This TCR beta chain appears in the sequencing data of a study of early T cells in non-severe SARS-CoV-2 infection. The overall study: RNA in bulk from unsorted whole blood was sequenced, and chains were unpaired.

Study-wide results and limits: Sequences matched to VDJdb favored anti-spike CD8 responses, while private and CD4 specificities were missed.

This CDR3 contains 15 residues. CDR1 and CDR2 from the germline V gene are DFQATT and SNEGSKA (reference sequence). With V trimmed by 6 bases and J by 7 bases, 12 bases remained unmatched. Each single cDNA molecule received a unique molecular identifier. MiXCR, run by TCRdb on the 5' RACE reads, gives a single entry per CDR3 protein. In the table there are under 85,000 distinct CDR3 sequences, about 14% of which are singletons. About this clonotype itself: Its antigen is unknown.

The V and J genes are TRBV20-1 and TRBJ1-6; 7 bases fit TRBD1. The sequenced sample was whole blood, obtained at baseline. The clonotype was recovered from an adult who was a healthcare worker with PCR-confirmed SARS-CoV-2 infection or an uninfected control (not recorded which). CDR3: CSATPPGQQNSPLHF. The DNA for the CDR3 is TGCAGTGCCACTCCGCCGGGACAGCAAAATTCACCCCTCCACTTT.